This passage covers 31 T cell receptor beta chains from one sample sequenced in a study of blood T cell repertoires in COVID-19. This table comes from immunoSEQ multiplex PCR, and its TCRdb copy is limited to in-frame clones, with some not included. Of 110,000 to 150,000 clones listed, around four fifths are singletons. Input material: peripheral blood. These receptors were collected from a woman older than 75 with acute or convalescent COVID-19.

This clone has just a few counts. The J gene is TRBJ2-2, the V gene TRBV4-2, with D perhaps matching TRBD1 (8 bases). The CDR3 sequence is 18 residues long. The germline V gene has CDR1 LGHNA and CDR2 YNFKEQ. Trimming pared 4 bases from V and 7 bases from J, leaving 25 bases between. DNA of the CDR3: TGTGCCAGCAGCCGCCTAGGGGGGGCGAACAGGGGGAGCGGGGAGCTGTTTTTT. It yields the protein CASSRLGGANRGSGELFF.

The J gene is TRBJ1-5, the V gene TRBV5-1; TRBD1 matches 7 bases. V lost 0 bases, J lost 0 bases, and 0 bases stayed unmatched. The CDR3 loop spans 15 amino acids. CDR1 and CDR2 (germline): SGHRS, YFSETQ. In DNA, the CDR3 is TGCGCCAGCAGCTTGGCAGGGGGTAGCAATCAGCCCCAGCATTTT. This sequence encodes CASSLAGGSNQPQHF.

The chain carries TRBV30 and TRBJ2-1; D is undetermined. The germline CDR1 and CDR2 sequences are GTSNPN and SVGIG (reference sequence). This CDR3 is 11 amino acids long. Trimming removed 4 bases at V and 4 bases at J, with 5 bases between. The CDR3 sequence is CAWTGYNEQFF. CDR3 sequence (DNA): TGTGCCTGGACCGGTTACAATGAGCAGTTCTTC.

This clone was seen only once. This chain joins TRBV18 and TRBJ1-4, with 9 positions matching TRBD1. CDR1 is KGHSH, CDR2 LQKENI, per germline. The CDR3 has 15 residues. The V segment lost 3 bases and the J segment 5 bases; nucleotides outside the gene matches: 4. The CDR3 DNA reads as TGTGCCAGCTCACCCCGACAGGGGGAAAATGAAAAACTGTTTTTT. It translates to CASSPRQGENEKLFF.

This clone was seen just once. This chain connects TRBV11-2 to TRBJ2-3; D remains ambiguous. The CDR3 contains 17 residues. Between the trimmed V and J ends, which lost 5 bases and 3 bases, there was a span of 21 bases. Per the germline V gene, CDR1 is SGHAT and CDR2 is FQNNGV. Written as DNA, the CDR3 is TGTGCCAGCAGCGTCCGAGACTGGTCTGATGGGACAGATACGCAGTATTTT. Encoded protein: CASSVRDWSDGTDTQYF.

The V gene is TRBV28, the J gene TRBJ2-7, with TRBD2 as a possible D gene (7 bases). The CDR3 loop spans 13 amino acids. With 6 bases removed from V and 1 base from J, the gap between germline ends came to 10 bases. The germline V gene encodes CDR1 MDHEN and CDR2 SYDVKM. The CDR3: CASRGGTSYEQYF. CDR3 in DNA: TGTGCCAGCAGGGGAGGGACATCCTACGAGCAGTACTTC.

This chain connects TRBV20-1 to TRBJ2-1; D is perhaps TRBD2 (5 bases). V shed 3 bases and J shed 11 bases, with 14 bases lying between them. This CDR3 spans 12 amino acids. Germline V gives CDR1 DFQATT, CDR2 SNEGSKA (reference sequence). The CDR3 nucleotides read TGCAGTGCTAGTAGTAGCGCCAGTAAGCAGTTCTTC. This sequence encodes CSASSSASKQFF.

The CDR3 bases are TGTGCCAGCTCACAAGGGGGCCTAGGCAAATCACCCCTCCACTTT. Amino acid sequence: CASSQGGLGKSPLHF. The rearrangement uses TRBV18 and TRBJ1-6; 7 bases agree with TRBD1. The CDR3 is made up of 15 amino acids. V shed 4 bases and J 10 bases; nucleotides not matched to a gene: 10. Germline V gives CDR1 KGHSH, CDR2 LQKENI.

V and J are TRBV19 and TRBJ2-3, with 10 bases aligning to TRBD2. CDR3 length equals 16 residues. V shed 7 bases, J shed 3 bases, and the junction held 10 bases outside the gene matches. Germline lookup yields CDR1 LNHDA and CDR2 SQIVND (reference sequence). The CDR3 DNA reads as TGTGCCAGTAAGGTAGCGGGAGGAGCAAGGACAGATACGCAGTATTTT. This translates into CASKVAGGARTDTQYF. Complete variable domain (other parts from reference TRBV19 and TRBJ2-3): DGGITQSPKYLFRKEGQNVTLSCEQNLNHDAMYWYRQDPGQGLRLIYYSQIVNDFQKGDIAEGYSVSREKKESFPLTVTSAQKNPTAFYLCASKVAGGARTDTQYFGPGTRLTVL.

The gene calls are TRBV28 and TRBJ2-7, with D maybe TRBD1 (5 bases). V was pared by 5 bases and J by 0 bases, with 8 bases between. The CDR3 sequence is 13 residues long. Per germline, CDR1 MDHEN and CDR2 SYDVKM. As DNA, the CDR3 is TGTGCCAGCAGTAACACAGGCTCCTACGAGCAGTACTTC. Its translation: CASSNTGSYEQYF. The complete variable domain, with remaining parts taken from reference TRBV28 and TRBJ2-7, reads DVKVTQSSRYLVKRTGEKVFLECVQDMDHENMFWYRQDPGLGLRLIYFSYDVKMKEKGDIPEGYSVSREKKERFSLILESASTNQTSMYLCASSNTGSYEQYFGPGTRLTVT.

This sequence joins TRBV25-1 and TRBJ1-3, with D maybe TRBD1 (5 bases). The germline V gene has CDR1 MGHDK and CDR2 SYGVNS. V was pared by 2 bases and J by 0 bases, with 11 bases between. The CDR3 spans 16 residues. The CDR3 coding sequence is TGTGCCAGCAGTGAACCAGGGCAAGCCTCTGGAAACACCATATATTTT. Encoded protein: CASSEPGQASGNTIYF.

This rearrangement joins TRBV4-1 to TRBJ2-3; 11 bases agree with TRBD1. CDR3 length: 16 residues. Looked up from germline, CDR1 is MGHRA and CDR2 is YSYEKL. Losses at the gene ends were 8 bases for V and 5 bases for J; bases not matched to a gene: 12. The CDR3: CASAGIGTGGRDTQYF. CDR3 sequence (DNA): TGCGCCAGCGCCGGTATCGGGACAGGGGGTAGAGATACGCAGTATTTT.

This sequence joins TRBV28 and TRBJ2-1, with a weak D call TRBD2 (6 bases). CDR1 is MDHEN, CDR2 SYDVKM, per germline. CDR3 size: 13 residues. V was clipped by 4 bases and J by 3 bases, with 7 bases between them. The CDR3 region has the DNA TGTGCCAGCAGTTCGACTAGCTACAATGAGCAGTTCTTC. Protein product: CASSSTSYNEQFF.

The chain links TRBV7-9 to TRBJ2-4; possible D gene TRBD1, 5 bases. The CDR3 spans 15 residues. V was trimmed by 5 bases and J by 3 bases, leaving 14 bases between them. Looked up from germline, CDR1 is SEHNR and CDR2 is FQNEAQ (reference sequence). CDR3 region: CASSVVIRGKNIQYF. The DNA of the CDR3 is TGTGCCAGCAGCGTGGTCATTAGGGGCAAAAACATTCAGTACTTC.

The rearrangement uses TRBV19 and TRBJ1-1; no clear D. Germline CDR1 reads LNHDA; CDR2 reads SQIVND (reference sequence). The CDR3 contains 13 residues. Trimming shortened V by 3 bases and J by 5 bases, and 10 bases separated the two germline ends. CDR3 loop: CASSIGSGTEAFF. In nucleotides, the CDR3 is TGTGCCAGTAGTATCGGATCGGGGACTGAAGCTTTCTTT.

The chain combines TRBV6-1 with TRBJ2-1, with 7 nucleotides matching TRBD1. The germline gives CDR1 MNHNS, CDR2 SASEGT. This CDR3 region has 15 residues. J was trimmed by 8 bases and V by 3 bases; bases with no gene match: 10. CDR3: CASSEPGQFVDEQFF. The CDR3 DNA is TGTGCCAGCAGTGAGCCGGGACAGTTTGTGGATGAGCAGTTCTTC.

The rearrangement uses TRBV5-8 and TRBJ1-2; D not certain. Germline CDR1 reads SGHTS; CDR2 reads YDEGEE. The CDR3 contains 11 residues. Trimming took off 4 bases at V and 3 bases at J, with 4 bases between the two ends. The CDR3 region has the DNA TGTGCCAGCAGCCCAGACTATGGCTACACCTTC. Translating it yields CASSPDYGYTF.

CDR3 in DNA: TGTGCCAGCAGCGTACGGCTCTTAGCTAACAATCAGCCCCAGCATTTT. Its translation: CASSVRLLANNQPQHF. The chain couples TRBV28 to TRBJ1-5; no reliable D call. CDR1 MDHEN and CDR2 SYDVKM come from the germline V gene. Trimming pared 6 bases from V and 3 bases from J, leaving 18 bases between. The length of the CDR3 is 16 residues.

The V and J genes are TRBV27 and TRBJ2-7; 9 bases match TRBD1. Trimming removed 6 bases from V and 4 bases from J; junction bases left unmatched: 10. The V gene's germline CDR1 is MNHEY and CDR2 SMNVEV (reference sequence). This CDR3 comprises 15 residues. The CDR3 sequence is CASRSRDRASYEQYF. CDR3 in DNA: TGTGCCAGCAGAAGCCGGGACAGGGCATCTTACGAGCAGTACTTC.

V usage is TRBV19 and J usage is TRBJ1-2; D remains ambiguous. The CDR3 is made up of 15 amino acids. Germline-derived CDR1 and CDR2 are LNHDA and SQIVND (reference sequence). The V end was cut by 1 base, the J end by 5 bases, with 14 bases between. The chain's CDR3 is CASSIGNRLSYGYTF. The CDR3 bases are TGTGCCAGTAGTATAGGCAATCGTCTATCGTATGGCTACACCTTC.

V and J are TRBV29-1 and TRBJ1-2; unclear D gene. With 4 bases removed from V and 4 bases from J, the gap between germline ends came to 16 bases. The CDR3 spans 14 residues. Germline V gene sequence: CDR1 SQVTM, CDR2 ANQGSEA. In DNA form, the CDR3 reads TGCAGCGTTGTGTCACCCGAGGATCTCTATGGCTACACCTTC. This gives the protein CSVVSPEDLYGYTF.

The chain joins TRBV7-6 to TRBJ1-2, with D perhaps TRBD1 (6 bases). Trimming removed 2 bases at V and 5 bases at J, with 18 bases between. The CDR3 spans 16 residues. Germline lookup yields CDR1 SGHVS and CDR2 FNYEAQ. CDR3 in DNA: TGTGCCAGCAGCTTATCGCAGGACAGCTTTCTTTATGGCTACACCTTC. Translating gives CASSLSQDSFLYGYTF.

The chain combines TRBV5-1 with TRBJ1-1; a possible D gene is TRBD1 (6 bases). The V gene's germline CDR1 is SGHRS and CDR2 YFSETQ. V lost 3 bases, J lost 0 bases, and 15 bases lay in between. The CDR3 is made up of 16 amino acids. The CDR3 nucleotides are TGCGCCAGCAGCTGGGGGCGACAGGTCATGAACACTGAAGCTTTCTTT. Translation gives CASSWGRQVMNTEAFF.

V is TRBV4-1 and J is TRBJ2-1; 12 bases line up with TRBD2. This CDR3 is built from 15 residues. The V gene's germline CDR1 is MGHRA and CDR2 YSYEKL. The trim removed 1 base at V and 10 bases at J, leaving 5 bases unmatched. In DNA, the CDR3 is TGCGCCAGCAGCCAAGGACTAGCGGGAGAAGGGGAGCAGTTCTTC. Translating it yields CASSQGLAGEGEQFF.

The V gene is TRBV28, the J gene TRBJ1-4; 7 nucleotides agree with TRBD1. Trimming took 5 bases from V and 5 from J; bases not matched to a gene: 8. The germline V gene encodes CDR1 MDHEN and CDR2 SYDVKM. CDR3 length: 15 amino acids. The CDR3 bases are TGTGCCAGCAGTCCAACGACAGGGAAAAATGAAAAACTGTTTTTT. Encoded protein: CASSPTTGKNEKLFF. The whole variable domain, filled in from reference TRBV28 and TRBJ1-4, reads DVKVTQSSRYLVKRTGEKVFLECVQDMDHENMFWYRQDPGLGLRLIYFSYDVKMKEKGDIPEGYSVSREKKERFSLILESASTNQTSMYLCASSPTTGKNEKLFFGSGTQLSVL.

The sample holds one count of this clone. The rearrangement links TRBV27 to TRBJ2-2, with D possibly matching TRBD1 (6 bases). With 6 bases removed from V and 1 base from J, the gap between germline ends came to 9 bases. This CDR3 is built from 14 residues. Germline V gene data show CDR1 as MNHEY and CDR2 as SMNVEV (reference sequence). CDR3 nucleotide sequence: TGTGCCAGCAGAAAGGGACAGAACACCGGGGAGCTGTTTTTT. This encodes CASRKGQNTGELFF.

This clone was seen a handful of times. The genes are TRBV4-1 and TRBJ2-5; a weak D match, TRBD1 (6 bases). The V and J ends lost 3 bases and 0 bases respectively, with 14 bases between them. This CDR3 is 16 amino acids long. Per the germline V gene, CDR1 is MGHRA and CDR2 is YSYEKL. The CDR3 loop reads CASSHLGAKDQETQYF. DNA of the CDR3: TGCGCCAGCAGCCACCTGGGGGCAAAGGACCAAGAGACCCAGTACTTC.

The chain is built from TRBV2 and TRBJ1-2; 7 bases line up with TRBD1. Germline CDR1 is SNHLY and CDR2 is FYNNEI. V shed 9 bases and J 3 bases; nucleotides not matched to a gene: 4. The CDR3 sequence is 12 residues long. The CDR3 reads CASIGTDYGYTF. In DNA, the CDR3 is TGTGCCAGTATAGGGACAGACTATGGCTACACCTTC.

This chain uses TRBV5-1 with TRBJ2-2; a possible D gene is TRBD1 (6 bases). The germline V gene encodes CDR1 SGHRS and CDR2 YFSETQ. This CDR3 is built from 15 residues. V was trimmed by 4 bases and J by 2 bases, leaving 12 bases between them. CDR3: CASSLRTENTGELFF. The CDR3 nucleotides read TGCGCCAGCAGCCTCAGGACAGAAAACACCGGGGAGCTGTTTTTT.

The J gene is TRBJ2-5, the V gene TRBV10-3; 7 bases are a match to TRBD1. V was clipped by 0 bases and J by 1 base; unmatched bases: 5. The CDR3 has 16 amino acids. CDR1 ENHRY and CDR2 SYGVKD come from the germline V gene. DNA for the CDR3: TGTGCCATCAGTGAGTCGCAGGGGACAGCCCAAGAGACCCAGTACTTC. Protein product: CAISESQGTAQETQYF.

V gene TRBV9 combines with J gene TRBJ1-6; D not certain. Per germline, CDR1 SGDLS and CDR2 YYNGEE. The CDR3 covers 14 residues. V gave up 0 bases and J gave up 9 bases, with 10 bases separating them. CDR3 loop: CASSVGGRISPLHF. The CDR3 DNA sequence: TGTGCCAGCAGCGTAGGAGGGCGTATTTCACCCCTCCACTTT.